The source of this TCR beta chain is a study of blood T cell repertoires in COVID-19. The CDR3 spans 14 residues. Germline CDR1 is SGHRS and CDR2 is YFSETQ. The junction had 2 bases not matched to a gene; V was cut back by 0 bases and J by 6 bases. Sequencing used immunoSEQ multiplex PCR; TCRdb keeps in-frame clones, though not all of them. The sample lists approximately 150,000 clones, over 85% occurring once. Sequenced: peripheral blood. The chain has TRBV5-1 and TRBJ1-5; 8 nucleotides line up with TRBD1. The clonotype was recovered from a man aged 60-69 years with active or convalescent COVID-19. The CDR3 spells CASSLGTGFQPQHF. The DNA for the CDR3 is TGCGCCAGCAGCTTGGGGACAGGGTTTCAGCCCCAGCATTTT.